This T cell receptor beta chain was sequenced in a study of blood T cells in healthy people across ages. Study conclusions and caveats: A roughly linear fall in TCR beta diversity per million T cells was seen with increasing age.

The authors ran a second PCR of about 6 to 11 cycles using a sample-barcoded 5' primer and a J-beta primer mix. Each CDR3 protein is one row after TCRdb ran MiXCR on the 5' RACE reads. The sample includes 450,000 to 700,000 distinct CDR3 sequences, approximately 27% of them seen just once. Concerning this clonotype: Its antigen is as yet unknown.

Per the germline V gene, CDR1 is MNHNS and CDR2 is SASEGT. The CDR3 runs 15 residues. V was cut by 4 bases and J by 4 bases, with 13 bases left in between. What was sequenced was blood. This TCR was sampled from a woman in her 70s in good health. The chain has TRBV6-1 and TRBJ2-2; D is possibly TRBD1 or TRBD2 (5 bases each). The CDR3 sequence is CASSVGVGTTGELFF. The CDR3 DNA reads as TGTGCCAGCAGTGTAGGGGTGGGGACCACCGGGGAGCTGTTTTTT.